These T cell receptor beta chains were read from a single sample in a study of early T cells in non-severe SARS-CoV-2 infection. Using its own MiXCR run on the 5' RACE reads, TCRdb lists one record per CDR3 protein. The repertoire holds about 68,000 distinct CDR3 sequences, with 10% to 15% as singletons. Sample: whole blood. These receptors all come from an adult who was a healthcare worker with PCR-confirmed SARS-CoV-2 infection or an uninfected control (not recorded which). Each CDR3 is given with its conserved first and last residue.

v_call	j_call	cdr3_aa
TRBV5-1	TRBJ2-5	CASTNGVDVWSAETQYF
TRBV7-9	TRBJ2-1	CASSLALAANNEQFF
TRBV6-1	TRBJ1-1	CASISRLMNTEAFF
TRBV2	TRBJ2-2	CASSPYLLRTEYTGELFF
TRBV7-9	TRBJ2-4	CASSLASGPKNIQYF
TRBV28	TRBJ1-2	CASSLAARSGYTF
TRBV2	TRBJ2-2	CASRGGELFF
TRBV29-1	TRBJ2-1	CSGGQVSGVGEQFF
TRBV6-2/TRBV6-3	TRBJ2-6	CASSYGPSGANVLTF
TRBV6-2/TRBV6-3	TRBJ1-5	CASSYQGQPQHF
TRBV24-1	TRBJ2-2	CATSDPKTGNTGELFF
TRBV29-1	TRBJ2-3	CSVDGHRGSDTQYF
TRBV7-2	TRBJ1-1	CASSLGGQGSRTEAFF
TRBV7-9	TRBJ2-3	CASSVGTDTQYF
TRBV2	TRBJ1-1	CASTTQPEAFF
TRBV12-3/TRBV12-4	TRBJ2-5	CASSLSEGKKTQYF
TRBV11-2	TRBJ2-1	CASSLVGLAVNEQFF
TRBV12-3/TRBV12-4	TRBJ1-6	CASSLSTGVLVSPLHF
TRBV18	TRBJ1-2	CASSPYRGTGELNYGYTF
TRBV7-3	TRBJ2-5	CASSLTSGETQYF
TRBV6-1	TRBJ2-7	CASIPSTYEQYF
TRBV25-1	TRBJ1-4	CASSEEGNEKLFF
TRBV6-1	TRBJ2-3	CASSPLDTQYF
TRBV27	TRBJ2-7	CASSSPMTTGTGAHEQYF
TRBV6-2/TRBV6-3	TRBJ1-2	CASSRVGAAGNYGYTF
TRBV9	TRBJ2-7	CASSVAAGGAAEQYF
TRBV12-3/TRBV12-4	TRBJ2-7	CASSLGQANNEQYF